This TCR beta chain was captured by sequencing in a study of cytomegalovirus exposure and HLA in healthy donors. Whole-study results and caveats: Both high specificity and high sensitivity reportedly marked the classifier's diagnosis of cytomegalovirus status. The TCR clusters that emerged in the first cohort tended, a later analysis found, to co-occur in the approximately 120 validation repertoires. Among TCR sequences, most were rare, though some public TCRs appeared in many donors.

Clones were read by immunoSEQ multiplex PCR, and TCRdb kept only the in-frame ones, dropping some. Among about 330,000 clones listed, about 90% were seen once. Comments on this clone: Antigen specificity is unknown.

With 7 bases removed from V and 7 bases from J, the gap between germline ends came to 17 bases. Germline V gives CDR1 SGHVS, CDR2 FQNEAQ. There are 13 residues in the CDR3. This sequence was found in a woman aged 25 to 45 in good health and CMV-seropositive. Input material: PBMCs. The chain links TRBV7-8 to TRBJ2-7; D tentatively fits TRBD1 or TRBD2 (5 bases each). The CDR3 loop is CASILQRGEEQYF. In DNA, the CDR3 is TGTGCCAGCATCCTCCAGAGAGGGGAAGAGCAGTACTTC.